The following is a TCR beta chain sequence with its context. The sample is drawn from a study of shared clonotypes between healthy human individuals. This CDR3 is 15 amino acids long. CDR1 and CDR2 from the germline V gene are SEHNR and FQNEAQ (reference sequence). V shed 5 bases, J shed 6 bases, and the junction held 9 bases outside the gene matches. Using immunoSEQ multiplex PCR, the repertoire was profiled, and TCRdb retains in-frame clones only, with some absent. Here the sample spans about 610,000 clones, approximately 97% being singletons. This TCR came from a woman aged 25 to 39 in good health. The chain joins TRBV7-9 to TRBJ2-1; TRBD1 matches at 8 bases. The sample taken for sequencing was naive CD4+ T cells sorted from blood. Subset here: CD45RA+ positively selected. CDR3 region: CASSVTGGPANEQFF. The CDR3 coding sequence is TGTGCCAGCAGCGTAACAGGGGGACCCGCCAATGAGCAGTTCTTC.